These 32 T cell receptor beta chains originate from one sample sequenced in a study of blood T cell repertoires in COVID-19 (dated by TCRdb to the early 2020s). The library relied on the immunoSEQ multiplex PCR assay. TCRdb took over this immuneACCESS table, retaining in-frame rearrangements with V and J assigned. Such tables are incomplete; in checked studies, under half of the missing clones stem from an unresolved V gene, and the remainder is unexplained. Within this sample are 60,000 to 85,000 clones, with around nine tenths of them counted one time only. Of the sample, 7.3% falls within the top ten clones. The specimen sequenced was peripheral blood. The source of these receptors is a man aged 35 to 55 with COVID-19, enrolled during active disease.

The gene calls are TRBV21-1 and TRBJ1-5. TRBV21-1 is annotated as a pseudogene. The CDR3 is 15 residues long. As DNA, the CDR3 is TGTGCCAGCAGCAAAAGTCGGGATAGCAATCAGCCCCAGCATTTT. This encodes CASSKSRDSNQPQHF.

In its sample, this clone was seen a few times. This sequence joins TRBV28 and TRBJ1-6; 8 nucleotides align to TRBD1. Trimming cost V 6 bases and J 10 bases; bases outside gene matches: 8. CDR3 length: 14 amino acids. Germline V lookup: CDR1 MDHEN, CDR2 SYDVKM. This CDR3 is CASSFDRGHSPLHF. In DNA, the CDR3 is TGTGCCAGCAGCTTCGACAGGGGACACTCACCCCTCCACTTT.

This chain uses TRBV5-1 with TRBJ1-2; TRBD1 aligns across 10 bases. The CDR3 consists of 15 residues. Trimming cost V 4 bases and J 1 base; bases outside gene matches: 4. Germline assignment: CDR1 SGHRS and CDR2 YFSETQ. This CDR3 is CASSKDRGSNYGYTF. The CDR3 DNA is TGCGCCAGCAGCAAGGACAGGGGGAGTAACTATGGCTACACCTTC.

V usage is TRBV21-1 and J usage is TRBJ2-4; the table's D call, TRBD1, was not checked against the DNA. TRBV21-1 is annotated as a pseudogene. The CDR3 extends over 13 amino acids. CDR3 region: CASSTGQKNIQYF. CDR3 sequence (DNA): TGTGCCAGCAGCACAGGGCAGAAAAACATTCAGTACTTC.

The chain uses TRBV6-5 and TRBJ2-5; the match to TRBD2 covers 7 bases. V dropped 2 bases and J dropped 5; count of bases not matched to a gene: 2. This CDR3 contains 13 residues. Germline V CDR1 and CDR2: MNHEY, SVGAGI. CDR3 sequence (DNA): TGTGCCAGCAGTTACGTCGGGGGGGAGACCCAGTACTTC. As protein: CASSYVGGETQYF.

The chain combines TRBV3-1 (or the pseudogene TRBV3-2) with TRBJ2-3, with 9 bases fitting TRBD2. From germline, CDR1 is LGHDT and CDR2 YNNKEL (reference sequence). V lost 1 base, J lost 1 base, and 0 bases stayed unmatched. The CDR3 runs 15 residues. CDR3 DNA sequence: TGTGCCAGCAGCCAAGGACTAGCGGGCACAGATACGCAGTATTTT. As protein: CASSQGLAGTDTQYF.

The chain combines TRBV6-5 with TRBJ2-5; 9 nucleotides line up with TRBD1. J gave up 2 bases and V 4 bases, and 5 bases lay outside the gene matches. This CDR3 region has 15 residues. Germline V CDR1 and CDR2: MNHEY, SVGAGI. For the CDR3, the DNA is TGTGCCAGCAGTTCCGGGACAGGGATTCAAGAGACCCAGTACTTC. Residues: CASSSGTGIQETQYF.

The chain employs TRBV9 and TRBJ1-2; tentatively, D is TRBD1 (6 bases). Deletions cut 4 bases from V and 2 bases from J, with 12 bases between. Germline lookup yields CDR1 SGDLS and CDR2 YYNGEE. The length of the CDR3 is 14 residues. CDR3: CASSPPRGNYGYTF. The DNA for the CDR3 is TGTGCCAGCAGCCCCCCTAGGGGGAACTATGGCTACACCTTC.

The chain joins TRBV30 to TRBJ2-3, with TRBD2 identical over 8 bases. The CDR3 has 13 residues. J gave up 5 bases and V 3 bases, and 4 bases lay outside the gene matches. Germline V CDR1 and CDR2: GTSNPN, SVGIG (reference sequence). CDR3 sequence reads: CAWRRGGQDTQYF. DNA for the CDR3: TGTGCCTGGAGACGGGGGGGCCAAGATACGCAGTATTTT. The whole variable domain, filled in from reference TRBV30 and TRBJ2-3, reads SQTIHQWPATLVQPVGSPLSLECTVEGTSNPNLYWYRQAAGRGLQLLFYSVGIGQISSEVPQNLSASRPQDRQFILSSKKLLLSDSGFYLCAWRRGGQDTQYFGPGTRLTVL.

CDR3 nucleotide sequence: TGTGCCAGCTCAGCAACAGGGGTCGGTGTAGACACCATATATTTT. Protein sequence: CASSATGVGVDTIYF. The chain employs TRBV18 and TRBJ1-3, with TRBD1 identical over 7 bases. V dropped 5 bases and J dropped 8; count of bases not matched to a gene: 12. In germline, CDR1 is KGHSH, CDR2 LQKENI. CDR3 size: 15 residues.

The chain links TRBV7-8 to TRBJ2-7; 8 positions agree with TRBD1. J lost 7 bases, V lost 5 bases, and 16 bases had no gene match. The CDR3 is 16 amino acids. Germline loops: CDR1 SGHVS, CDR2 FQNEAQ. CDR3 loop: CASSLNLDRVFWEQYF. DNA for the CDR3: TGTGCCAGCAGCCTTAACCTGGACAGGGTTTTTTGGGAGCAGTACTTC.

This rearrangement joins TRBV6-5 to TRBJ1-4; D unresolved. With 5 bases removed from V and 3 bases from J, the gap between germline ends came to 13 bases. The CDR3 consists of 15 residues. Germline CDR1 and CDR2: MNHEY and SVGAGI. DNA for the CDR3: TGTGCCAGCAGTACCCACTTGCTAGCTAATGAAAAACTGTTTTTT. This encodes CASSTHLLANEKLFF.

The V and J genes are TRBV3-1 (or the pseudogene TRBV3-2) and TRBJ2-7; 8 positions match TRBD2. The CDR3 runs 16 residues. Per the germline V gene, CDR1 is LGHDT and CDR2 is YNNKEL (reference sequence). The trim removed 3 bases at V and 6 bases at J, leaving 13 bases unmatched. CDR3 DNA sequence: TGTGCCAGCAGCCACATCGGCGGGGGGCGCCCCGGCGAGCAGTACTTC. It translates to CASSHIGGGRPGEQYF.

The CDR3 bases are TGTGCCAGCAGTTACAGGGGGCGGGAAAAACTGTTTTTT. It codes for CASSYRGREKLFF. J is TRBJ1-4 and V is TRBV6-5; 7 positions match TRBD1. Germline-derived CDR1 and CDR2 are MNHEY and SVGAGI. There are 13 residues in the CDR3. The V segment lost 2 bases and the J segment 8 bases; nucleotides outside the gene matches: 2.

The V and J genes are TRBV15 and TRBJ1-1; no definite D call. The germline gives CDR1 LNHNV, CDR2 YYDKDF (reference sequence). The CDR3 consists of 14 residues. Deletions cut 0 bases from V and 7 bases from J, with 12 bases between. Here the CDR3 DNA reads TGTGCCACCAGCAGAGACCAAGTCGGGGTTGAAGCTTTCTTT. Translating gives CATSRDQVGVEAFF. Full variable domain (remainder filled in from reference TRBV15 and TRBJ1-1): DAMVIQNPRYQVTQFGKPVTLSCSQTLNHNVMYWYQQKSSQAPKLLFHYYDKDFNNEADTPDNFQSRRPNTSFCFLDIRSPGLGDTAMYLCATSRDQVGVEAFFGQGTRLTVV.

This clone was counted between two and nine times. The chain uses TRBV4-1 and TRBJ1-4, with a possible D match to TRBD1 (5 bases). Trimming cost V 3 bases and J 6 bases, with 14 bases left between them. CDR1 is MGHRA, CDR2 YSYEKL, per germline. This CDR3 is 15 amino acids long. CDR3 loop: CASSQSQGGHEKLFF. Here the CDR3 DNA reads TGCGCCAGCAGCCAGTCCCAGGGAGGGCATGAAAAACTGTTTTTT.

The J gene is TRBJ1-1, the V gene TRBV5-1, with TRBD1 as a possible D gene (5 bases). Trimming left V 7 bases short and J 5 bases short, with 15 bases between. Germline V gene sequence: CDR1 SGHRS, CDR2 YFSETQ. The CDR3 consists of 13 residues. The DNA of the CDR3 is TGCGCCAGCGGGGCAGCTCTAGGAACTGAAGCTTTCTTT. As protein: CASGAALGTEAFF.

The chain employs TRBV5-1 and TRBJ2-5; 11 bases line up with TRBD2. CDR3 size: 15 residues. Germline lookup yields CDR1 SGHRS and CDR2 YFSETQ. Trimming at V came to 3 bases and at J to 5 bases, leaving 6 bases not matched to a gene. The CDR3, as DNA: TGCGCCAGCAGCTCTAGCGGGGGGAACTTCGAGACCCAGTACTTC. Its protein is CASSSSGGNFETQYF.

This clone appeared once. The V gene is TRBV5-5, the J gene TRBJ2-5; perhaps TRBD1 as D (6 bases). With 7 bases removed from V and 2 bases from J, the gap between germline ends came to 9 bases. Looked up from germline, CDR1 is SGHKS and CDR2 is YYEKEE (reference sequence). The CDR3 has 12 amino acids. DNA for the CDR3: TGTGCCAGCGGACAGCAGCAAGAGACCCAGTACTTC. Translating it yields CASGQQQETQYF.

J is TRBJ2-7 and V is TRBV28, with D possibly matching TRBD1 (6 bases). The V end lost 7 bases, the J end lost 2 bases, and 15 bases lay between the germline ends. Germline V gives CDR1 MDHEN, CDR2 SYDVKM. The CDR3 spans 14 residues. CDR3 loop: CASTPDSWAYEQYF. The CDR3 nucleotides read TGTGCCAGCACCCCGGACAGTTGGGCCTACGAGCAGTACTTC.

The chain employs TRBV28 and TRBJ2-5; maybe TRBD1 (6 bases). Germline CDR1 and CDR2: MDHEN and SYDVKM. The V gene lost 3 bases and the J gene lost 2 bases, with 10 bases spanning the gap. The CDR3 spans 14 residues. This CDR3 is CASSFEDRQETQYF. CDR3 DNA: TGTGCCAGCAGTTTCGAGGACAGACAAGAGACCCAGTACTTC.

This chain connects TRBV30 to TRBJ1-5; D is perhaps TRBD1 (6 bases). V was clipped by 2 bases and J by 10 bases, with 12 bases between them. The CDR3 covers 12 residues. Germline CDR1 GTSNPN, CDR2 SVGIG (reference sequence). CDR3 loop: CAWSSNRAPQHF. CDR3 DNA: TGTGCCTGGAGTTCCAACAGGGCACCCCAGCATTTT. The full variable domain, with the rest looked up from reference TRBV30 and TRBJ1-5, is SQTIHQWPATLVQPVGSPLSLECTVEGTSNPNLYWYRQAAGRGLQLLFYSVGIGQISSEVPQNLSASRPQDRQFILSSKKLLLSDSGFYLCAWSSNRAPQHFGDGTRLSIL.

V and J are TRBV19 and TRBJ1-1; the match to TRBD1 covers 7 bases. The CDR3 has 16 amino acids. Germline V gene sequence: CDR1 LNHDA, CDR2 SQIVND (reference sequence). J lost 1 base, V lost 7 bases, and 12 bases had no gene match. Written as DNA, the CDR3 is TGTGCCAGTACCCCGGGACAGTTCTCCTCGAACACTGAAGCTTTCTTT. It translates to CASTPGQFSSNTEAFF.

This rearrangement joins TRBV3-1 (or the pseudogene TRBV3-2) to TRBJ1-1; D gene uncertain. Germline V gene sequence: CDR1 LGHDT, CDR2 YNNKEL (reference sequence). V gave up 5 bases and J gave up 7 bases, with 8 bases separating them. This CDR3 spans 11 amino acids. CDR3 sequence reads: CASSSFLEAFF. The CDR3, as DNA: TGTGCCAGCAGCTCGTTTCTTGAAGCTTTCTTT.

The genes are TRBV3-1 (or the pseudogene TRBV3-2) and TRBJ1-1; 8 nucleotides align to TRBD1. Germline V gene sequence: CDR1 LGHDT, CDR2 YNNKEL (reference sequence). This CDR3 is 15 amino acids long. With 1 base clipped from V and 13 bases from J, the junction kept 14 bases outside the gene matches. CDR3 residues: CASSQVQDRVSGVFF. For the CDR3, the DNA is TGTGCCAGCAGCCAAGTACAGGACAGGGTGAGTGGAGTTTTCTTT.

The gene calls are TRBV7-9 and TRBJ1-1, with 7 bases matching TRBD1. CDR3 length equals 14 residues. Per germline, CDR1 SEHNR and CDR2 FQNEAQ (reference sequence). V was pared by 11 bases and J by 2 bases, with 11 bases of the junction left unmatched. CDR3 sequence: CASSTGNSNTEAFF. As DNA, the CDR3 is TGTGCCTCATCGACAGGGAACTCAAACACTGAAGCTTTCTTT.

This sequence joins TRBV3-1 (or the pseudogene TRBV3-2) and TRBJ2-2, with 9 bases aligning to TRBD2. Trimming at V came to 5 bases and at J to 6 bases, leaving 7 bases not matched to a gene. Germline assignment: CDR1 LGHDT and CDR2 YNNKEL (reference sequence). This CDR3 spans 15 amino acids. CDR3: CASSSGGGGAGELFF. Here the CDR3 DNA reads TGTGCCAGCAGCTCTGGCGGGGGGGGTGCCGGGGAGCTGTTTTTT.

The rearrangement uses TRBV10-1 and TRBJ2-3; the D gene is possibly TRBD2 (6 bases). Per germline, CDR1 WNHNN and CDR2 SYGVQD (reference sequence). This CDR3 spans 14 amino acids. Trimming shortened V by 3 bases and J by 5 bases, and 12 bases separated the two germline ends. The CDR3 nucleotides read TGCGCCAGCAGTGATGGGGGGACGGGAGATACGCAGTATTTT. This encodes CASSDGGTGDTQYF.

The chain employs TRBV3-1 (or the pseudogene TRBV3-2) and TRBJ2-7; 10 bases line up with TRBD2. The J segment lost 6 bases and the V segment lost 1 base, leaving 12 bases of the junction unmatched. CDR3 size: 17 residues. Germline loops: CDR1 LGHDT, CDR2 YNNKEL (reference sequence). The CDR3 DNA follows: TGTGCCAGCAGCCAAGTTGGGGACAGCGGGGGGGCCAGCGAGCAGTACTTC. It yields the protein CASSQVGDSGGASEQYF.

The chain uses TRBV18 and TRBJ1-1, with 9 bases identical to TRBD1. The germline V gene encodes CDR1 KGHSH and CDR2 LQKENI. The CDR3 contains 14 residues. Trimming at V came to 3 bases and at J to 5 bases, leaving 4 bases not matched to a gene. The CDR3 reads CASSPETGGTEAFF. DNA for the CDR3: TGTGCCAGCTCACCTGAGACAGGGGGAACTGAAGCTTTCTTT.

The chain recombines TRBV11-3 with TRBJ2-1, with D possibly matching TRBD1 (5 bases). Germline-derived CDR1 and CDR2 are SGHNT and YENEEA. This CDR3 comprises 12 residues. Between the trimmed V and J ends, which lost 6 bases and 5 bases, there was a span of 8 bases. CDR3 DNA sequence: TGTGCCAGCAGACAAGGGGACAATGAGCAGTTCTTC. Its protein product is CASRQGDNEQFF.

The chain links TRBV5-1 to TRBJ2-2, with D hard to call. The germline gives CDR1 SGHRS, CDR2 YFSETQ. V was trimmed by 0 bases and J by 6 bases, leaving 18 bases between them. The length of the CDR3 is 17 residues. The CDR3 loop reads CASSLAVGSRGAGELFF. CDR3 DNA sequence: TGCGCCAGCAGCTTGGCGGTGGGTTCCAGAGGCGCCGGGGAGCTGTTTTTT.